This T cell receptor (beta chain) was profiled in a study of OX40 agonist ivuxolimab in advanced cancers. Study outcomes and limitations: CD4+ and CD8+ T cells in blood underwent clonal expansion by week 6 at 0.1 to 3.0 mg/kg. Certain nonresponding patients likewise had low normalized T-cell clonal expansion. Relative to CD4+, CD8+ T cells held more expanded clones on average.

On this clone: Its specificity is not known.

The assay was immunoSEQ multiplex PCR, and TCRdb's table has in-frame clones only and misses some. The sample contains some 25,000 clones, 79% of which appear only once. V gave up 0 bases and J gave up 6 bases, with 9 bases separating them. Per the germline V gene, CDR1 is SGHTS and CDR2 is YDEGEE. This CDR3 is 13 amino acids long. Sample: CD4+ or CD8+ T cells sorted from blood, taken in a trial of the OX40 agonist ivuxolimab. The chain couples TRBV5-8 to TRBJ1-2, with D unclear. The receptor's source is an adult with an advanced solid tumor such as melanoma, head and neck, liver or kidney cancer. The CDR3 sequence: CASSLEVDDGYTF. The CDR3 coding sequence is TGTGCCAGCAGCTTGGAAGTGGACGATGGCTACACCTTC.